These 3 T cell receptor beta chains were sequenced from one sample in a study of blood T cell repertoires in COVID-19. Here immunoSEQ multiplex PCR was the method, and the copy in TCRdb shows in-frame clones only, minus some. Of some 40,000 clones in the sample, 75% to 90% were seen once. The sequenced sample consisted of peripheral blood. The source is a man aged 65-85 years with acute or convalescent COVID-19.

The chain links TRBV19 to TRBJ1-5, with TRBD1 matching over 7 bases. Germline trimming cut 8 bases from V and 5 bases from J; bases unmatched to any gene: 6. In germline, CDR1 is LNHDA, CDR2 SQIVND (reference sequence). CDR3 size: 13 residues. The chain's CDR3 is CASRGQFDQPQHF. CDR3 nucleotide sequence: TGTGCCAGTCGGGGACAGTTCGATCAGCCCCAGCATTTT. The full variable domain, in which reference TRBV19 and TRBJ1-5 provide the parts outside the CDR3, is DGGITQSPKYLFRKEGQNVTLSCEQNLNHDAMYWYRQDPGQGLRLIYYSQIVNDFQKGDIAEGYSVSREKKESFPLTVTSAQKNPTAFYLCASRGQFDQPQHFGDGTRLSIL.

The chain employs TRBV5-1 and TRBJ2-1; 9 nucleotides line up with TRBD1. From germline, CDR1 is SGHRS and CDR2 YFSETQ. The CDR3 extends over 12 amino acids. After removal of 4 bases from V and 9 bases from J, the junction contained 2 bases not matched to a gene. The CDR3 region has the DNA TGCGCCAGCAGCCCGGACAGGGGTGAGCAGTTCTTC. It encodes CASSPDRGEQFF. The full variable domain, its missing parts supplied by reference TRBV5-1 and TRBJ2-1, is KAGVTQTPRYLIKTRGQQVTLSCSPISGHRSVSWYQQTPGQGLQFLFEYFSETQRNKGNFPGRFSGRQFSNSRSEMNVSTLELGDSALYLCASSPDRGEQFFGPGTRLTVL.

V gene TRBV19 combines with J gene TRBJ2-1; D is unresolved. This CDR3 spans 17 amino acids. Germline CDR1 LNHDA, CDR2 SQIVND (reference sequence). V was shortened by 3 bases and J by 5 bases, with 20 bases between the two germline ends. CDR3 coding DNA: TGTGCCAGTAGTATTGACCCGAGACCAGACTGGGACAATGAGCAGTTCTTC. Translating it yields CASSIDPRPDWDNEQFF.